The 15 T cell receptor beta chains given below trace back to one sample, sequenced in a study of shared clonotypes between healthy human individuals. Sequencing used immunoSEQ multiplex PCR; TCRdb keeps in-frame clones, though not all of them. The sample holds approximately 980,000 clones, approximately 80% seen once. Sequencing used memory CD4+ T cells sorted from blood. Subset in this sample: CD45RA-negative fraction. Every receptor here comes from a man younger than 35 in good health.

V and J are TRBV18 and TRBJ2-1; no clear D gene. Trimming removed 0 bases from V and 6 bases from J, with 6 bases in between. The CDR3 consists of 13 residues. Germline CDR1 is KGHSH and CDR2 is LQKENI. CDR3 amino acids: CASSPPVRNEQFF. CDR3 coding DNA: TGTGCCAGCTCACCACCGGTTCGCAATGAGCAGTTCTTC.

This sequence joins TRBV27 and TRBJ1-1; D gene unclear. Germline V gene data show CDR1 as MNHEY and CDR2 as SMNVEV (reference sequence). V was clipped by 8 bases and J by 2 bases, with 12 bases between them. The length of the CDR3 is 13 residues. The CDR3 sequence is CASHKGYNTEAFF. CDR3 sequence (DNA): TGTGCCAGCCACAAGGGTTATAACACTGAAGCTTTCTTT.

J is TRBJ2-1 and V is TRBV11-2, with TRBD2 as a possible D gene (6 bases). This CDR3 region has 15 residues. CDR1 is SGHAT, CDR2 FQNNGV, per germline. V dropped 6 bases and J dropped 2 bases, with 14 bases sitting between them. CDR3 loop: CASRETSSPYNEQFF. In DNA form, the CDR3 reads TGTGCCAGCAGGGAGACTAGTTCCCCCTACAATGAGCAGTTCTTC.

The chain couples TRBV4-3 to TRBJ1-1; 7 bases line up with TRBD1. CDR3 length: 16 residues. Germline CDR1 is LGHNA and CDR2 is YSLEER. The V segment lost 0 bases and the J segment 2 bases; nucleotides outside the gene matches: 6. The CDR3 loop reads CASSQDPGTVNTEAFF. Written as DNA, the CDR3 is TGCGCCAGCAGCCAAGATCCGGGGACAGTAAACACTGAAGCTTTCTTT.

This clone was recorded a few times. The chain employs TRBV6-5 and TRBJ2-7; 11 nucleotides agree with TRBD1. CDR1 and CDR2 (germline): MNHEY, SVGAGI. The CDR3 sequence is 14 residues long. Germline trimming cut 6 bases from V and 4 bases from J; bases unmatched to any gene: 5. CDR3 nucleotide sequence: TGTGCCAGCAGAACGGACAGGGGGCGATACGAGCAGTACTTC. It encodes CASRTDRGRYEQYF.

The chain carries TRBV4-1 and TRBJ1-1; D not certain. Trimming took off 4 bases at V and 11 bases at J, with 17 bases between the two ends. This CDR3 region has 13 residues. The germline V gene has CDR1 MGHRA and CDR2 YSYEKL. Here the CDR3 reads CASSLKKEVRAFF. The CDR3, as DNA: TGCGCCAGCAGCCTCAAGAAGGAGGTTAGGGCTTTCTTT.

With respect to this clone: The same CDR3 can be traced to other DNA sequences in this sample. The CDR3 protein is CASSATSGLTQYF. CDR3 in DNA: TGTGCCAGCAGCGCTACTAGCGGCCTGACCCAGTACTTC. The chain is built from TRBV7-2 and TRBJ2-5; 8 bases are shared with TRBD2. This CDR3 region has 13 residues. With V trimmed by 5 bases and J by 7 bases, 6 bases remained unmatched. CDR1 SGHTA and CDR2 FQGNSA come from the germline V gene.

The rearrangement uses TRBV20-1 and TRBJ1-1; D is uncertain. This CDR3 comprises 11 residues. Germline-derived CDR1 and CDR2 are DFQATT and SNEGSKA (reference sequence). CDR3 DNA sequence: TGCAGGACGGAGAGGAACACTGAAGCTTTCTTT. It yields the protein CRTERNTEAFF.

The rearrangement joins TRBV5-4 to TRBJ2-7; the match to TRBD1 covers 7 bases. Germline CDR1 reads SGHNT; CDR2 reads YYREEE (reference sequence). V trimming: 0 bases; J trimming: 3 bases; junction bases outside the gene matches: 0. There are 13 residues in the CDR3. The chain's CDR3 is CASSLDRGYEQYF. CDR3 bases: TGTGCCAGCAGCTTGGACAGGGGCTACGAGCAGTACTTC.

V gene TRBV7-2 combines with J gene TRBJ1-1, with TRBD1 matching 7 bases. From germline, CDR1 is SGHTA and CDR2 FQGNSA. The V and J ends lost 5 bases and 1 base, in that order; junction bases with no gene match: 7. The CDR3 is 15 amino acids. The chain's CDR3 is CASSPRDSGNTEAFF. CDR3 DNA: TGTGCCAGCAGCCCGAGGGACAGCGGGAACACTGAAGCTTTCTTT.

The table lists this clone with a count of one. The chain uses TRBV5-6 and TRBJ2-1; tentative D call: TRBD2 (5 bases). V gave up 1 base and J gave up 3 bases, with 8 bases separating them. From germline, CDR1 is SGHDT and CDR2 YYEEEE. This CDR3 is 14 amino acids long. The CDR3 DNA reads as TGTGCCAGCAGCTTGCAGGCGGGCTACAATGAGCAGTTCTTC. This sequence encodes CASSLQAGYNEQFF.

The V call is TRBV6-1, the J call TRBJ1-2, with TRBD1 matching over 11 bases. This CDR3 region has 12 residues. V gave up 11 bases and J gave up 8 bases; unmatched junction bases: 7. CDR1 is MNHNS and CDR2 is SASEGT in the germline V gene. The CDR3 DNA follows: TGTGCCGTAACCAGGACAGGGGGCGGCTACACCTTC. Translating gives CAVTRTGGGYTF.

V is TRBV2 and J is TRBJ1-2, with TRBD1 as a possible D gene (6 bases). The V end was cut by 4 bases, the J end by 6 bases, with 18 bases between. The CDR3 sequence is 15 residues long. Germline V lookup: CDR1 SNHLY, CDR2 FYNNEI. CDR3 residues: CASSAQQGGRDGYTF. The CDR3 DNA reads as TGTGCCAGCAGTGCCCAACAGGGAGGGCGGGATGGCTACACCTTC.

The rearrangement joins TRBV7-9 to TRBJ1-2, with TRBD1 matching over 9 bases. Unmatched junction bases numbered 6, after V lost 5 bases and J lost 2 bases. Looked up from germline, CDR1 is SEHNR and CDR2 is FQNEAQ (reference sequence). The CDR3 is 15 residues long. CDR3 nucleotides: TGTGCCAGCAGCCCGTTCGGGACAGGGAACTATGGCTACACCTTC. Translated: CASSPFGTGNYGYTF.

The chain couples TRBV5-1 to TRBJ2-7, with 9 positions matching TRBD1. CDR1 SGHRS and CDR2 YFSETQ come from the germline V gene. CDR3 length: 14 residues. The trim removed 4 bases at V and 6 bases at J, leaving 8 bases unmatched. The CDR3 nucleotides are TGCGCCAGCAGCAAAGAGAACAGGGGGCTCGAGCAGTACTTC. Its translation is CASSKENRGLEQYF.